This TCR beta chain comes out of a study of shared clonotypes between healthy human individuals. The length of the CDR3 is 16 residues. The V gene lost 3 bases and the J gene lost 0 bases, with 12 bases spanning the gap. Germline CDR1 is LNHDA and CDR2 is SQIVND (reference sequence). The protocol was immunoSEQ multiplex PCR, while the TCRdb copy is restricted to in-frame clones and leaves out a portion. This sample carries roughly 2,500,000 clones, roughly 93% of them seen once, and the ten largest clones take 0.36%. This receptor was identified in a young man in good health. Some clones in this sample may be carry-over from other donors' samples. The sequencing input was naive CD4+ T cells from PBMCs. Subset described: CD45RA+ positively selected. The chain links TRBV19 to TRBJ2-4, with D tentatively TRBD2 (6 bases). The CDR3 reads CASSIRPGLAKNIQYF. CDR3 in DNA: TGTGCCAGTAGTATCAGACCGGGACTAGCCAAAAACATTCAGTACTTC.